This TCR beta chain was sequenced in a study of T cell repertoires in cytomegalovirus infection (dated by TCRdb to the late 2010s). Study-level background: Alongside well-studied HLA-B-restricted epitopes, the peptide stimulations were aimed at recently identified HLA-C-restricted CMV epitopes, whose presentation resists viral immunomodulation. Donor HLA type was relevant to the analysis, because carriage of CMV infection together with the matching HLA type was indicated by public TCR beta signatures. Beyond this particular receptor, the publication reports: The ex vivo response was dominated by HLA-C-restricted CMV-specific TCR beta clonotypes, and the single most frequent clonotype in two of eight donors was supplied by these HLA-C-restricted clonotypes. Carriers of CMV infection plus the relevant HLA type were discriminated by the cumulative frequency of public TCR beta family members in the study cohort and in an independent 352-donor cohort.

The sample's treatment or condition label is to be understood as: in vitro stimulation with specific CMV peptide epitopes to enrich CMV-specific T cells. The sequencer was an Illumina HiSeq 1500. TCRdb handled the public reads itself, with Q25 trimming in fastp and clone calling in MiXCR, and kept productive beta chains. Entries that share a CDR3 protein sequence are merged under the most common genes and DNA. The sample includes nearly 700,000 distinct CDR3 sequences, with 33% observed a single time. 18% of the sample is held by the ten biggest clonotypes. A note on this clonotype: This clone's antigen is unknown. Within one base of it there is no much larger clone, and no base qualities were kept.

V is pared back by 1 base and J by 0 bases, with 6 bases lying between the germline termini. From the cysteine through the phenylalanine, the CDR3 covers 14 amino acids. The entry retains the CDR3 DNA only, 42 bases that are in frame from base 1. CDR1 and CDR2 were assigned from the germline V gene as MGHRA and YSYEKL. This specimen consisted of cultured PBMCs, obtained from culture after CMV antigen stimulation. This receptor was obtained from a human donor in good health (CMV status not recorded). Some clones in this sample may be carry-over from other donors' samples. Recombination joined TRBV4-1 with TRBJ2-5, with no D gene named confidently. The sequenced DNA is TGCGCCAGCAGCCAAGGGGGAAACCAAGAGACCCAGTACTTC. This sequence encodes CASSQGGNQETQYF.